This TCR beta chain emerged from a study of T cell repertoires in cytomegalovirus infection. TCRdb re-called the reads with MiXCR, one entry per CDR3 protein. The sample comprises approximately 500,000 distinct CDR3 sequences, 11% of which are singletons, and 10% rests with the top ten. The TCR was taken from a human donor in good health (CMV status not recorded). Some clones in this sample may be carry-over from other donors' samples. The sequencing sample was made of PBMCs.

CDR3 DNA sequence: TGTGCCAGCACCCAGGACGGATTTAATGAGCAGTTCTTC. Protein sequence: CASTQDGFNEQFF. The chain has TRBV2 and TRBJ2-1; D remains unclear. Per germline, CDR1 SNHLY and CDR2 FYNNEI. The CDR3 consists of 13 residues. V was cut by 7 bases and J by 7 bases, with 14 bases left in between.